Listed here is a single T cell receptor beta chain. What it binds is unknown. The source of the sample is a study of T cell responses to AZD1222 COVID-19 vaccine. Using immunoSEQ multiplex PCR, the repertoire was profiled, and TCRdb retains in-frame clones only, with some absent. Here the sample spans around 100,000 clones, 75% to 95% being singletons. Regarding the study as a whole: Close to half of spike-specific TCRs reportedly recognize unmutated variant regions. Sampling that yielded the repertoires occurred only after the peak T cell response. Increased Spike-specific TCR breadth and depth were observed after two AZD1222 doses. The donor cohort was predominantly white British with a female majority, and clonal diversity may have been underestimated.

The source of this sequence is an adult in good health. The specimen comprised peripheral blood, sampled on day 0 of AZD1222 vaccination.

The CDR3 region is CASSRKLAGPLLPGVTQYF. DNA of the CDR3: TGTGCCAGCAGCCGAAAACTAGCGGGGCCGCTCCTACCGGGCGTTACGCAGTATTTT. The chain employs TRBV3-1 (or the pseudogene TRBV3-2) and TRBJ2-3, with TRBD2 matching over 10 bases. CDR3 size: 19 residues. The germline V gene has CDR1 LGHDT and CDR2 YNNKEL (reference sequence). The trim removed 4 bases at V and 8 bases at J, leaving 21 bases unmatched.